What follows are 22 T cell receptor beta chains derived from one specimen sequenced in a study of CD8 T cells in ankylosing spondylitis. Using its own MiXCR run on the 5' RACE reads, TCRdb lists one record per CDR3 protein. The profile shows 300,000 to 400,000 distinct CDR3 sequences, roughly 14% of them singletons. The sequencing input was blood, either unsorted or a sorted T cell fraction (not recorded which). Receptor source: a male donor with ankylosing spondylitis or in good health (not recorded which).

This chain joins TRBV20-1 and TRBJ2-3; 12 bases are a match to TRBD2. Germline CDR1 reads DFQATT; CDR2 reads SNEGSKA (reference sequence). Trimming at V came to 6 bases and at J to 6 bases, leaving 7 bases not matched to a gene. This CDR3 has 14 residues. Written as DNA, the CDR3 is TGCAGTGCGGAGACTAGCGGGAGTAAGGATACGCAGTATTTT. Protein sequence: CSAETSGSKDTQYF.

The J gene is TRBJ2-1, the V gene TRBV7-9; D possibly corresponds to TRBD1 (5 bases). Germline CDR1 and CDR2: SEHNR and FQNEAQ (reference sequence). The V end lost 2 bases, the J end lost 9 bases, and 23 bases lay between the germline ends. The CDR3 is made up of 17 amino acids. The DNA of the CDR3 is TGTGCCAGCAGCTTATCCCCCAACCCCCGGCAGGGCGGTGAGCAGTTCTTC. It encodes CASSLSPNPRQGGEQFF.

The chain combines TRBV19 with TRBJ1-1, with D hard to call. V was clipped by 1 base and J by 1 base, with 7 bases between them. The length of the CDR3 is 14 residues. The germline gives CDR1 LNHDA, CDR2 SQIVND (reference sequence). As DNA, the CDR3 is TGTGCCAGTAGTATAGGAAATGGGAACACTGAAGCTTTCTTT. This gives the protein CASSIGNGNTEAFF.

This clonotype was observed a few times. CDR3 coding DNA: TGTGCCAGCAGCTTCTCTGGGGGCGGTGAAAAACTGTTTTTT. It yields the protein CASSFSGGGEKLFF. The V gene is TRBV7-6, the J gene TRBJ1-4; perhaps TRBD1 as D (6 bases). Trimming took off 3 bases at V and 7 bases at J, with 12 bases between the two ends. The CDR3 is made up of 14 amino acids. The germline V gene encodes CDR1 SGHVS and CDR2 FNYEAQ.

The chain carries TRBV30 and TRBJ1-1; D gene uncertain. This CDR3 is built from 13 residues. The V and J ends lost 0 bases and 2 bases respectively, with 7 bases between them. Per the germline V gene, CDR1 is GTSNPN and CDR2 is SVGIG (reference sequence). CDR3 loop: CAWSVSLNTEAFF. CDR3 bases: TGTGCCTGGAGTGTAAGCCTAAACACTGAAGCTTTCTTT.

Ten or more counts support this clonotype. V gene TRBV13 combines with J gene TRBJ1-3; 7 bases agree with TRBD1. The CDR3 contains 16 residues. Per germline, CDR1 PRHDT and CDR2 FYEKMQ (reference sequence). V was clipped by 7 bases and J by 0 bases; unmatched bases: 9. CDR3 sequence reads: CASTRQGYLSGNTIYF. CDR3 in DNA: TGTGCCAGCACCCGACAGGGCTATCTCTCTGGAAACACCATATATTTT.

This clonotype was picked up a small number of times. The chain links TRBV30 to TRBJ1-6; tentatively, D is TRBD1 (5 bases). The V end was cut by 3 bases, the J end by 10 bases, with 13 bases between. Germline V CDR1 and CDR2: GTSNPN, SVGIG (reference sequence). The length of the CDR3 is 13 residues. CDR3 sequence (DNA): TGTGCCTGGAGCCGGGGGAGGGACTCACCCCTCCACTTT. As protein: CAWSRGRDSPLHF.

V usage is TRBV5-3 and J usage is TRBJ2-3, with TRBD2 matching over 11 bases. TRBV5-3 is noted as an ORF with a role that remains uncertain. This CDR3 has 18 residues. CDR3 in DNA: TGTGGCACCCGAAGGGTGTCACTAGCGGGAGCCGGGACAGATACGCAGTATTTT. Translated: CGTRRVSLAGAGTDTQYF.

The V and J genes are TRBV11-2 and TRBJ2-4; unclear D gene. V lost 7 bases, J lost 1 base, and 8 bases lay in between. CDR1 SGHAT and CDR2 FQNNGV come from the germline V gene. CDR3 length: 13 residues. The CDR3 bases are TGTGCCAGCACCCCATGGGCCAAAAACATTCAGTACTTC. It is translated as CASTPWAKNIQYF.

V is TRBV5-1 and J is TRBJ2-5; 7 bases agree with TRBD2. This CDR3 region has 15 residues. Germline trimming cut 0 bases from V and 3 bases from J; bases unmatched to any gene: 5. CDR1 and CDR2 from the germline V gene are SGHRS and YFSETQ. CDR3 nucleotide sequence: TGCGCCAGCAGCTTGGCCCATCGGGGGGAAGAGACCCAGTACTTC. Protein: CASSLAHRGEETQYF.

The chain uses TRBV9 and TRBJ1-1; 11 bases match TRBD1. V trimming: 2 bases; J trimming: 3 bases; junction bases outside the gene matches: 3. This CDR3 comprises 15 residues. Germline V CDR1 and CDR2: SGDLS, YYNGEE. Here the CDR3 DNA reads TGTGCCAGCAGCGTCTCGGGACAGGGGGACACTGAAGCTTTCTTT. Protein: CASSVSGQGDTEAFF.

This clonotype appeared many times. CDR3 nucleotide sequence: TGCGCCAGCAGCTTGCGACTAGAGAACGGGGAGCTGTTTTTT. Its protein is CASSLRLENGELFF. J is TRBJ2-2 and V is TRBV5-1, with D perhaps matching TRBD2 (6 bases). CDR1 and CDR2 from the germline V gene are SGHRS and YFSETQ. The CDR3 is 14 amino acids. V was shortened by 1 base and J by 7 bases, with 11 bases between the two germline ends.

The chain joins TRBV6-1 to TRBJ1-1, with D possibly TRBD1 on 5 matching bases. The CDR3 runs to 15 residues. V was trimmed by 6 bases and J by 4 bases, leaving 18 bases between them. Germline V lookup: CDR1 MNHNS, CDR2 SASEGT. DNA of the CDR3: TGTGCCAGCAGCCAGAACTGGGGAGGGACCACTGAAGCTTTCTTT. The encoded protein is CASSQNWGGTTEAFF.

This clonotype was seen a few times. The J gene is TRBJ1-4, the V gene TRBV7-9; possibly TRBD1 for D (6 bases). V was clipped by 6 bases and J by 4 bases, with 15 bases between them. The CDR3 has 15 amino acids. CDR1 is SEHNR and CDR2 is FQNEAQ in the germline V gene (reference sequence). The CDR3 DNA reads as TGTGCCAGCAGGGGGCCCGGACAGTTTAATGAAAAACTGTTTTTT. This gives the protein CASRGPGQFNEKLFF.

The gene calls are TRBV15 and TRBJ2-1, with D perhaps matching TRBD2 (6 bases). The CDR3 sequence is 15 residues long. Trimming shortened V by 4 bases and J by 2 bases, and 12 bases separated the two germline ends. CDR1 LNHNV and CDR2 YYDKDF come from the germline V gene (reference sequence). CDR3 in DNA: TGTGCCACCAGCATTGGCGGGGACCCCTACAATGAGCAGTTCTTC. Its translation is CATSIGGDPYNEQFF.

This clonotype was detected ten times or more. The chain joins TRBV25-1 to TRBJ1-6; D is ambiguous. Trimming removed 1 base at V and 5 bases at J, with 9 bases between. Germline-derived CDR1 and CDR2 are MGHDK and SYGVNS. The CDR3 covers 15 residues. The chain's CDR3 is CASSESGPNNSPLHF. The DNA for the CDR3 is TGTGCCAGCAGTGAATCCGGACCCAATAATTCACCCCTCCACTTT.

This clonotype was recorded at least ten times. The CDR3 reads CAILDRGNTGELFF. DNA of the CDR3: TGTGCCATCCTGGACAGGGGTAACACCGGGGAGCTGTTTTTT. V usage is TRBV10-3 and J usage is TRBJ2-2; 9 nucleotides agree with TRBD1. Germline loops: CDR1 ENHRY, CDR2 SYGVKD. This CDR3 contains 14 residues. Losses at the gene ends were 8 bases for V and 2 bases for J; bases not matched to a gene: 3.

This clonotype was detected a few times. The V call is TRBV11-2, the J call TRBJ2-1, with D perhaps matching TRBD2 (6 bases). This CDR3 contains 15 residues. The ends were cut back, 2 bases at V and 4 bases at J, with 12 bases in the middle. Germline V gives CDR1 SGHAT, CDR2 FQNNGV. CDR3 sequence: CASSLRLEHYNEQFF. As DNA, the CDR3 is TGTGCCAGCAGCTTACGACTAGAGCATTACAATGAGCAGTTCTTC.

About this clonotype: One end of the junction fails to match germline, which may point to a read error. The chain couples TRBV7-9 to TRBJ2-3; TRBD1 is a possible D gene (5 bases). The CDR3 sequence is 16 residues long. The V gene's germline CDR1 is SEHNR and CDR2 FQNEAQ (reference sequence). DNA for the CDR3: TGTGCCAGCATCCCATCAAGGGCTCCCAACACAGGTACGCAGTACTTT. This encodes CASIPSRAPNTGTQYF.

Many counts were recorded for this clonotype. The chain combines TRBV12-3 or TRBV12-4 with TRBJ2-1; 8 bases align to TRBD2. The ends lost 3 bases at V and 2 bases at J; junction bases unmatched: 6. There are 16 residues in the CDR3. The CDR3 loop reads CASSFGSGRAYNEQFF. In nucleotides, the CDR3 is TGTGCCAGCAGTTTTGGGAGCGGGAGAGCCTACAATGAGCAGTTCTTC.

This clonotype has only a few counts. CDR3 protein: CASSPSLTDTQYF. The CDR3 region has the DNA TGTGCCAGCAGCCCAAGCCTCACAGATACGCAGTATTTT. The chain has TRBV7-2 and TRBJ2-3; D is unclear. With 5 bases removed from V and 2 bases from J, the gap between germline ends came to 8 bases. This CDR3 contains 13 residues. From germline, CDR1 is SGHTA and CDR2 FQGNSA.

This clonotype has a single count. This chain links TRBV5-4 with TRBJ2-6; possibly TRBD1 or TRBD2 for D (5 bases each). This CDR3 is 20 amino acids long. The germline V and J ends were trimmed by 0 bases and 0 bases, with 19 bases remaining between them. Germline V gene sequence: CDR1 SGHNT, CDR2 YYREEE (reference sequence). The CDR3 loop is CASSLGSGWGISSGANVLTF. In nucleotides, the CDR3 is TGTGCCAGCAGCTTGGGAAGTGGGTGGGGGATAAGCTCTGGGGCCAACGTCCTGACTTTC.